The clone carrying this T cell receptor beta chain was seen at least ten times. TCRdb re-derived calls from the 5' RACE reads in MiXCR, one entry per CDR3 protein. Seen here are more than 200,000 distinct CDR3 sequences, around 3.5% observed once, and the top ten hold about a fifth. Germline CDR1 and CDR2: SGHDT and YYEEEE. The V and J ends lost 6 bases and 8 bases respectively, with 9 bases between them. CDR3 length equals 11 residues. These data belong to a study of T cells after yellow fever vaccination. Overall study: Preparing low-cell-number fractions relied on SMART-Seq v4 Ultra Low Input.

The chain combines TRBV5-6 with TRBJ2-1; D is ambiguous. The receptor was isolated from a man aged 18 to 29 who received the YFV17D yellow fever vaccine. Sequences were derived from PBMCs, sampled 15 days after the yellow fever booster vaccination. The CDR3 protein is CASKMYDEQFF. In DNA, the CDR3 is TGTGCCAGCAAAATGTATGATGAGCAGTTCTTC.